Listed here are 3 T cell receptor beta chains from one sample, sequenced in a study of blood T cell repertoires in COVID-19. TCRdb keeps only in-frame clones here, not all; method: immunoSEQ multiplex PCR. The sample records 200,000 to 250,000 clones, 75% to 90% being singletons. The sequencing sample was made of PBMCs or T cells enriched from blood (not recorded which). The source is a woman between 25 and 40 years old who had been exposed to COVID-19.

The rearrangement joins TRBV27 to TRBJ1-1, with TRBD1 identical over 7 bases. The trim removed 6 bases at V and 2 bases at J, leaving 6 bases unmatched. CDR1 is MNHEY and CDR2 is SMNVEV in the germline V gene (reference sequence). The CDR3 length is 14 residues. This CDR3 is CASSPTGLNTEAFF. The DNA of the CDR3 is TGTGCCAGCAGCCCGACAGGGCTAAACACTGAAGCTTTCTTT.

This chain connects TRBV30 to TRBJ1-1; tentatively, D is TRBD1 (6 bases). There are 16 residues in the CDR3. V was clipped by 3 bases and J by 3 bases, with 20 bases between them. Germline V gene data show CDR1 as GTSNPN and CDR2 as SVGIG (reference sequence). As DNA, the CDR3 is TGTGCCTGGAGCTCCTATCGAGGGAAGGGGGACACTGAAGCTTTCTTT. Protein product: CAWSSYRGKGDTEAFF. Full variable domain (outside the CDR3, taken from reference TRBV30 and TRBJ1-1): SQTIHQWPATLVQPVGSPLSLECTVEGTSNPNLYWYRQAAGRGLQLLFYSVGIGQISSEVPQNLSASRPQDRQFILSSKKLLLSDSGFYLCAWSSYRGKGDTEAFFGQGTRLTVV.

CDR3: CASSKEGLAYNEQFF. The DNA for the CDR3 is TGTGCCAGCAGCAAAGAGGGACTAGCTTATAATGAGCAGTTCTTC. The V gene is TRBV21-1, the J gene TRBJ2-1; the D segment call TRBD2 is taken from the table without a DNA check. TRBV21-1 is shown as a pseudogene. This CDR3 has 15 residues.